This T cell receptor (beta chain) comes out of a study of blood T cell repertoires in COVID-19. Study at large: The United States, Italy and Spain provided the acute and convalescent COVID-19 samples. PBMCs, B-cell-depleted T cells, or T cells were the source of the cDNA or gDNA that made up the material.

With 8 bases clipped from V and 0 bases from J, the junction kept 7 bases outside the gene matches. The germline gives CDR1 SGHNT, CDR2 YENEEA. This CDR3 region has 15 residues. Sequencing was performed with immunoSEQ multiplex PCR; in TCRdb, only in-frame clones are kept and a portion is missing. The data contain under 250,000 clones, roughly four fifths of them singletons. This sequence was found in a middle-aged woman with acute or convalescent COVID-19. Material for sequencing was peripheral blood. V is TRBV11-3 and J is TRBJ2-1; TRBD2 matches at 7 bases. The CDR3 loop reads CASGSGESSYNEQFF. The CDR3 DNA reads TGTGCCAGCGGAAGCGGGGAAAGCTCCTACAATGAGCAGTTCTTC.